The next 21 T cell receptor beta chains were all read from a single sample in a study of preoperative IRX-2 immunotherapy in early breast cancer. Treatment indicated: preoperative locoregional IRX-2 cytokine immunotherapy. Generated by immunoSEQ multiplex PCR, the TCRdb table keeps only in-frame clones and is missing some. The sample holds about 98,000 clones, 86% seen once. The sample consisted of tumor tissue, taken after IRX-2 immunotherapy. Receptor source: a human donor with breast cancer.

The CDR3 DNA reads TGTGCCAGTAGTATAACCGGGGCTGGAAACACCATATATTTT. As protein: CASSITGAGNTIYF. The chain employs TRBV19 and TRBJ1-3; D not certain. Germline V gene sequence: CDR1 LNHDA, CDR2 SQIVND (reference sequence). The CDR3 is made up of 14 amino acids. V was pared by 2 bases and J by 2 bases, with 7 bases between. Together with reference TRBV19 and TRBJ1-3, the CDR3 gives the full variable domain: DGGITQSPKYLFRKEGQNVTLSCEQNLNHDAMYWYRQDPGQGLRLIYYSQIVNDFQKGDIAEGYSVSREKKESFPLTVTSAQKNPTAFYLCASSITGAGNTIYFGEGSWLTVV.

The chain couples TRBV5-1 to TRBJ2-7; maybe TRBD1 (6 bases). V was trimmed by 3 bases and J by 2 bases, leaving 12 bases between them. CDR1 is SGHRS, CDR2 YFSETQ, per germline. This CDR3 contains 14 residues. The CDR3 is CASSSGDRPYEQYF. CDR3 nucleotides: TGCGCCAGCAGCTCAGGGGATCGCCCCTACGAGCAGTACTTC.

The chain's CDR3 is CASSARATQHF. CDR3 sequence (DNA): TGTGCCAGTAGTGCCCGGGCAACCCAGCATTTT. The chain is built from TRBV19 and TRBJ1-5, with D uncertain. V lost 5 bases to trimming and J lost 11 bases, with 10 bases between them. Looked up from germline, CDR1 is LNHDA and CDR2 is SQIVND (reference sequence). This CDR3 spans 11 amino acids. Together with reference TRBV19 and TRBJ1-5, the CDR3 gives the full variable domain: DGGITQSPKYLFRKEGQNVTLSCEQNLNHDAMYWYRQDPGQGLRLIYYSQIVNDFQKGDIAEGYSVSREKKESFPLTVTSAQKNPTAFYLCASSARATQHFGDGTRLSIL.

V gene TRBV11-3 combines with J gene TRBJ2-1; possibly TRBD1 or TRBD2 for D (5 bases each). The CDR3 loop spans 14 amino acids. Germline CDR1 is SGHNT and CDR2 is YENEEA. V lost 4 bases, J lost 6 bases, and 13 bases lay in between. The CDR3 region has the DNA TGTGCCAGCAGCTATGGGACGGACGTCAATGAGCAGTTCTTC. Translated: CASSYGTDVNEQFF.

V is TRBV29-1 and J is TRBJ2-4; TRBD2 is a possible D gene (5 bases). The CDR3 is 13 residues long. V lost 4 bases and J lost 0, with 7 bases in between. Germline values: CDR1 SQVTM, CDR2 ANQGSEA. This chain's CDR3 is CSVGGLAKNIQYF. The DNA of the CDR3 is TGCAGCGTTGGAGGACTAGCCAAAAACATTCAGTACTTC.

The rearrangement joins TRBV6-4 to TRBJ2-2; 8 nucleotides line up with TRBD1. The CDR3 totals 17 residues. With 3 bases clipped from V and 0 bases from J, the junction kept 6 bases outside the gene matches. Germline loops: CDR1 MRHNA, CDR2 SNTAGT. This CDR3 is CASSEAGGVPNTGELFF. The CDR3 DNA reads as TGTGCCAGCAGTGAAGCAGGGGGCGTGCCGAACACCGGGGAGCTGTTTTTT.

The chain uses TRBV18 and TRBJ1-5; D is undetermined. The V gene's germline CDR1 is KGHSH and CDR2 LQKENI. V shed 8 bases and J shed 0 bases, with 8 bases lying between them. This CDR3 has 13 residues. CDR3 DNA sequence: TGTGCCAGCCAAAGTAATAGCAATCAGCCCCAGCATTTT. It yields the protein CASQSNSNQPQHF.

The chain employs TRBV2 and TRBJ1-6; the D gene is possibly TRBD1 (5 bases). CDR1 is SNHLY, CDR2 FYNNEI, per germline. This CDR3 is built from 14 residues. Trimming stripped 6 bases from V and 12 bases from J, with 18 bases between. The CDR3 loop reads CASRQHGDAGPLHF. CDR3 DNA sequence: TGTGCCAGCAGGCAACATGGGGACGCCGGACCCCTCCACTTT.

The chain joins TRBV15 to TRBJ2-1; weak D call: TRBD2 (5 bases). The CDR3 is 15 amino acids. The V gene lost 1 base and the J gene lost 6 bases, with 13 bases spanning the gap. Germline-derived CDR1 and CDR2 are LNHNV and YYDKDF (reference sequence). CDR3 bases: TGTGCCACCAGCAGAGGGACTGTTCCTACCAATGAGCAGTTCTTC. This sequence encodes CATSRGTVPTNEQFF.

The chain carries TRBV11-3 and TRBJ1-4, with D hard to call. The germline CDR1 and CDR2 sequences are SGHNT and YENEEA. Trimming removed 4 bases at V and 7 bases at J, with 13 bases between. The CDR3 extends over 14 amino acids. CDR3: CASSSGSLSEKLFF. The CDR3 DNA sequence: TGTGCCAGCAGCTCTGGGAGTTTGAGTGAAAAACTGTTTTTT. Filled out from reference TRBV11-3 and TRBJ1-4, the complete variable domain reads EAGVVQSPRYKIIEKKQPVAFWCNPISGHNTLYWYLQNLGQGPELLIRYENEEAVDDSQLPKDRFSAERLKGVDSTLKIQPAELGDSAVYLCASSSGSLSEKLFFGSGTQLSVL.

The chain recombines TRBV19 with TRBJ2-3, with 8 bases aligning to TRBD2. Trimming cost V 3 bases and J 9 bases; bases outside gene matches: 14. Per germline, CDR1 LNHDA and CDR2 SQIVND (reference sequence). This CDR3 region has 16 residues. CDR3 DNA sequence: TGTGCCAGTAGTATTGAGGGGACTAGTGTTTCATTGACGCAGTATTTT. This gives the protein CASSIEGTSVSLTQYF.

The chain links TRBV5-1 to TRBJ1-5, with a weak D call TRBD1 (5 bases). Germline CDR1 reads SGHRS; CDR2 reads YFSETQ. V was clipped by 4 bases and J by 9 bases, with 17 bases between them. The CDR3 length is 14 residues. CDR3 sequence: CASSPGDGMGPQHF. CDR3 DNA sequence: TGCGCCAGCAGCCCGGGGGACGGAATGGGGCCCCAGCATTTT.

The rearrangement joins TRBV28 to TRBJ1-5, with a tentative D call TRBD1 (5 bases). CDR3 length equals 13 residues. Germline V lookup: CDR1 MDHEN, CDR2 SYDVKM. The germline V and J ends were trimmed by 3 bases and 5 bases, with 8 bases remaining between them. This CDR3 is CASSFGRDQPQHF. The CDR3 DNA reads as TGTGCCAGCAGTTTCGGCAGGGATCAGCCCCAGCATTTT.

This clone has more than one count but fewer than ten. This rearrangement joins TRBV6-8 to TRBJ2-5, with unresolved D. Per germline, CDR1 MNHGY and CDR2 SAAAGT. CDR3 size: 14 residues. Deletions cut 5 bases from V and 5 bases from J, with 15 bases between. CDR3 sequence reads: CASSRATREETQYF. The CDR3 DNA reads as TGTGCCAGCAGTAGGGCCACAAGAGAGGAGACCCAGTACTTC.

The rearrangement uses TRBV5-1 and TRBJ1-1; D unclear. V was trimmed by 1 base and J by 0 bases, leaving 13 bases between them. Germline values: CDR1 SGHRS, CDR2 YFSETQ. The CDR3 runs 16 residues. The CDR3 nucleotides read TGCGCCAGCAGCTTGTATTCGGGGAATCTGAACACTGAAGCTTTCTTT. Its protein product is CASSLYSGNLNTEAFF.

This chain connects TRBV28 to TRBJ2-7; 9 bases are a match to TRBD1. Germline V gene data show CDR1 as MDHEN and CDR2 as SYDVKM. There are 15 residues in the CDR3. J was trimmed by 1 base and V by 5 bases; bases with no gene match: 6. The CDR3 nucleotides read TGTGCCAGCAGTGGCCGCGGGACAGGGTCCTACGAGCAGTACTTC. Translating gives CASSGRGTGSYEQYF.

The V gene is TRBV18, the J gene TRBJ2-3; D remains unclear. Trimming removed 4 bases at V and 1 base at J, with 15 bases between. This CDR3 region has 16 residues. The germline V gene has CDR1 KGHSH and CDR2 LQKENI. The CDR3 here is CASSQSHGEGTDTQYF. The CDR3 DNA reads as TGTGCCAGCTCACAGTCCCACGGAGAGGGCACAGATACGCAGTATTTT. Using reference TRBV18 and TRBJ2-3 for the parts outside the CDR3, the full variable domain is NAGVMQNPRHLVRRRGQEARLRCSPMKGHSHVYWYRQLPEEGLKFMVYLQKENIIDESGMPKERFSAEFPKEGPSILRIQQVVRGDSAAYFCASSQSHGEGTDTQYFGPGTRLTVL.

This chain links TRBV6-8 with TRBJ2-5, with D tentatively TRBD1 (6 bases). The germline CDR1 and CDR2 sequences are MNHGY and SAAAGT. The V end was cut by 6 bases, the J end by 7 bases, with 15 bases between. The CDR3 totals 13 residues. CDR3 loop: CASSQGQFGTQYF. CDR3 DNA: TGTGCCAGCAGCCAGGGGCAGTTCGGGACCCAGTACTTC.

To note about this clone: The junction does not match germline at one end; this may be a read error. CDR3 protein: CASSPPRQSDNEQFF. The CDR3 nucleotides read TGTGCCAGCTCTCCACCACGCCAATCAGACAATGAGCAGTTCTTC. This chain connects TRBV18 to TRBJ2-1; D call uncertain. This CDR3 comprises 15 residues. CDR1 is KGHSH and CDR2 is LQKENI in the germline V gene. Looking up the rest from reference TRBV18 and TRBJ2-1 gives the full variable domain: NAGVMQNPRHLVRRRGQEARLRCSPMKGHSHVYWYRQLPEEGLKFMVYLQKENIIDESGMPKERFSAEFPKEGPSILRIQQVVRGDSAAYFCASSPPRQSDNEQFFGPGTRLTVL.

The chain joins TRBV29-1 to TRBJ2-3; D gene unclear. Per the germline V gene, CDR1 is SQVTM and CDR2 is ANQGSEA. The CDR3 loop spans 13 amino acids. V was clipped by 2 bases and J by 5 bases, with 11 bases between them. The CDR3 DNA sequence: TGCAGCGTTGAATCCTCCATCGGAGATACGCAGTATTTT. This translates into CSVESSIGDTQYF.

The chain recombines TRBV5-1 with TRBJ2-7, with TRBD1 matching 7 bases. Germline V gene data show CDR1 as SGHRS and CDR2 as YFSETQ. V lost 4 bases to trimming and J lost 0 bases; unmatched junction nucleotides: 7. This CDR3 is built from 15 residues. CDR3 loop: CASSDLQGNSYEQYF. In DNA form, the CDR3 reads TGCGCCAGCAGCGACCTACAGGGGAACTCCTACGAGCAGTACTTC.